These 3 T cell receptor beta chains share one sample of origin, sequenced in a study of CD8 T cells in Susac syndrome. Random hexamers were used to reverse transcribe the RNA input (about 0.5 to 1 ug). Each CDR3 protein gets one entry after TCRdb re-called the immunoSEQ multiplex PCR reads with MiXCR. The data show tens of thousands of distinct CDR3 sequences, roughly 95% seen once. The specimen sequenced was CD4+ T cells from PBMCs. These receptors were taken from a human donor with multiple sclerosis.

The rearrangement links TRBV19 to TRBJ2-1, with D unclear. V lost 4 bases, J lost 5 bases, and 6 bases lay in between. This CDR3 is 12 amino acids long. Germline-derived CDR1 and CDR2 are LNHDA and SQIVND (reference sequence). CDR3 sequence (DNA): TGTGCCAGTAGTACTCAAAACAATGAGCAGTTCTTC. It yields the protein CASSTQNNEQFF.

The chain is built from TRBV7-2 and TRBJ1-1; no clear D gene. There are 14 residues in the CDR3. CDR1 SGHTA and CDR2 FQGNSA come from the germline V gene. The germline V and J ends were trimmed by 1 base and 0 bases, with 6 bases remaining between them. Here the CDR3 DNA reads TGTGCCAGCAGCTTAGTTTTGGTGAACACTGAAGCTTTCTTT. The encoded protein is CASSLVLVNTEAFF. Full variable domain (missing parts from reference TRBV7-2 and TRBJ1-1): GAGVSQSPSNKVTEKGKDVELRCDPISGHTALYWYRQSLGQGLEFLIYFQGNSAPDKSGLPSDRFSAERTGGSVSTLTIQRTQQEDSAVYLCASSLVLVNTEAFFGQGTRLTVV.

This chain joins TRBV5-1 and TRBJ2-7; perhaps TRBD1 as D (6 bases). Trimming shortened V by 5 bases and J by 2 bases, and 14 bases separated the two germline ends. The CDR3 covers 14 residues. Germline lookup yields CDR1 SGHRS and CDR2 YFSETQ. For the CDR3, the DNA is TGCGCCAGCAGTAGGGACACACCGACCTACGAGCAGTACTTC. This gives the protein CASSRDTPTYEQYF.